This passage covers 23 T cell receptor beta chains from one sample sequenced in a study of OX40 agonist ivuxolimab in advanced cancers. TCRdb's copy holds only in-frame clones and misses some; the assay was immunoSEQ multiplex PCR. Among roughly 51,000 clones, roughly 90% were seen once, and the ten largest hold 1.1% to 1.5%. Sequencing was performed on CD4+ or CD8+ T cells sorted from blood, taken in a trial of the OX40 agonist ivuxolimab. These receptors all come from an adult with an advanced solid tumor such as melanoma, head and neck, liver or kidney cancer.

This clone was detected a few times. This CDR3 is CASSKPDYRAASYNEQFF. CDR3 nucleotide sequence: TGTGCCAGCAGCAAACCCGATTACAGGGCGGCGTCCTACAATGAGCAGTTCTTC. This sequence joins TRBV21-1 and TRBJ2-1; TRBD1 is the table's D call and was not checked against the DNA. TRBV21-1 represents a pseudogene. This CDR3 has 18 amino acids.

This clone was picked up one time. The chain couples TRBV6-1 to TRBJ2-4; 8 nucleotides agree with TRBD1. Germline loops: CDR1 MNHNS, CDR2 SASEGT. The CDR3 sequence is 16 residues long. V dropped 4 bases and J dropped 0; count of bases not matched to a gene: 5. The CDR3 sequence: CASSAGGPLAKNIQYF. Written as DNA, the CDR3 is TGTGCCAGCAGTGCAGGGGGCCCACTAGCCAAAAACATTCAGTACTTC.

Judged by abundance, this clone is medium-sized. The J gene is TRBJ1-3, the V gene TRBV19, with unresolved D. Germline V gene lookup returns CDR1 LNHDA and CDR2 SQIVND (reference sequence). This CDR3 contains 14 residues. With 7 bases removed from V and 0 bases from J, the gap between germline ends came to 10 bases. CDR3 in amino acids: CASTGSSSGNTIYF. In DNA, the CDR3 is TGTGCCAGTACAGGCAGTTCCTCTGGAAACACCATATATTTT.

The V and J genes are TRBV28 and TRBJ1-2; D may be TRBD1 (5 bases). The CDR3 runs 13 residues. Trimming pared 5 bases from V and 10 bases from J, leaving 17 bases between. Looked up from germline, CDR1 is MDHEN and CDR2 is SYDVKM. CDR3 DNA: TGTGCCAGCAGTCCCTACACAGGACCACCCTACACCTTC. It yields the protein CASSPYTGPPYTF.

About this clone: Mismatch with germline at one junction end may stem from a read error. J is TRBJ1-5 and V is TRBV6-1; the D gene is possibly TRBD1 (6 bases). CDR3 length: 14 residues. Germline V gene sequence: CDR1 MNHNS, CDR2 SASEGT. The CDR3 DNA sequence: TGTGCCAGCAGTGAGAGCGGGGGCAAGCAGCCCCAGCATTTT. It specifies CASSESGGKQPQHF.

V is TRBV5-6 and J is TRBJ1-6; 11 bases fit TRBD1. Trimming at V came to 3 bases and at J to 9 bases, leaving 2 bases not matched to a gene. CDR1 is SGHDT, CDR2 YYEEEE, per germline. The CDR3 spans 14 residues. In nucleotides, the CDR3 is TGTGCCAGCAGCTACGGGACAGGGGGTTCACCCCTCCACTTT. It translates to CASSYGTGGSPLHF.

The chain is built from TRBV7-9 and TRBJ2-5; 9 nucleotides align to TRBD1. With V trimmed by 3 bases and J by 5 bases, 4 bases remained unmatched. Germline V gene lookup returns CDR1 SEHNR and CDR2 FQNEAQ (reference sequence). The CDR3 extends over 14 amino acids. The CDR3 spells CASSFGQGRETQYF. In nucleotides, the CDR3 is TGTGCCAGCAGCTTCGGACAGGGGAGGGAGACCCAGTACTTC.

The gene calls are TRBV7-6 and TRBJ2-1; tentatively, D is TRBD2 (7 bases). CDR3 length: 14 amino acids. The germline gives CDR1 SGHVS, CDR2 FNYEAQ. The germline V and J ends were trimmed by 5 bases and 7 bases, with 15 bases remaining between them. CDR3: CASSPGGGKNEQFF. CDR3 nucleotide sequence: TGTGCCAGCAGCCCGGGGGGCGGGAAAAATGAGCAGTTCTTC.

The CDR3 DNA is TGTGCCAGCAGCGGGAGGGGGGCAACAGATACGCAGTATTTT. This codes for CASSGRGATDTQYF. The rearrangement links TRBV9 to TRBJ2-3; D may match TRBD1 or TRBD2 (6 bases each). This CDR3 is built from 14 residues. CDR1 is SGDLS and CDR2 is YYNGEE in the germline V gene. The V end was cut by 3 bases, the J end by 3 bases, with 11 bases between.

This clone was detected a few times. Distinct nucleotide sequences in the sample also encode this CDR3. The J gene is TRBJ2-3, the V gene TRBV7-2; D not resolved. Trimming removed 1 base from V and 3 bases from J, with 2 bases in between. CDR1 and CDR2 (germline): SGHTA, FQGNSA. The CDR3 runs to 12 residues. The CDR3 region has the DNA TGTGCCAGCAGCTTAGATACAGATACGCAGTATTTT. It codes for CASSLDTDTQYF.

In DNA form, the CDR3 reads TGTGCCAGCTCGCCGGCAGGGACGGTTTACTACGAGCAGTACTTC. It translates to CASSPAGTVYYEQYF. The chain is built from TRBV18 and TRBJ2-7, with D perhaps given as TRBD1 or TRBD2 (5 bases each). The V and J ends lost 6 bases and 3 bases respectively, with 18 bases between them. This CDR3 has 15 amino acids. The germline gives CDR1 KGHSH, CDR2 LQKENI.

This sequence joins TRBV6-1 and TRBJ2-5; 8 bases line up with TRBD1. V lost 5 bases and J lost 0; bases outside the gene matches: 5. CDR3 size: 15 residues. Germline V gives CDR1 MNHNS, CDR2 SASEGT. CDR3 sequence reads: CASSFDRGNQETQYF. The DNA for the CDR3 is TGTGCCAGCAGTTTTGACAGGGGCAACCAAGAGACCCAGTACTTC.

The CDR3: CASSKGGQGMCEQYF. The CDR3 DNA sequence: TGTGCCAGCAGCAAAGGGGGACAGGGGATGTGCGAGCAGTACTTC. The chain combines TRBV21-1 with TRBJ2-7; the table's D call of TRBD1 was not tested on the DNA. TRBV21-1 is flagged as a pseudogene. The CDR3 extends over 15 amino acids.

This chain joins TRBV28 and TRBJ2-1; 9 bases align to TRBD1. The V and J ends lost 0 bases and 6 bases, in that order; junction bases with no gene match: 3. The CDR3 is made up of 15 amino acids. From germline, CDR1 is MDHEN and CDR2 SYDVKM. CDR3 sequence (DNA): TGTGCCAGCAGTTTATGGGGACAGGGCGCCAATGAGCAGTTCTTC. Encoded protein: CASSLWGQGANEQFF.

On this clone itself: The junction shows a germline mismatch at one end, possibly a read error. The chain joins TRBV7-7 to TRBJ2-1, with a possible D match to TRBD1 (7 bases). The germline CDR1 and CDR2 sequences are SSHAT and FNYEAQ (reference sequence). The CDR3 spans 13 residues. CDR3 sequence: CASSLGQGGEQFF. The CDR3 DNA reads as TGTGCTAGCAGCTTAGGGCAGGGGGGTGAGCAGTTCTTC.

The chain couples TRBV6-6 to TRBJ2-5; D is unclear. Trimming pared 8 bases from V and 2 bases from J, leaving 6 bases between. The V gene's germline CDR1 is MNHNY and CDR2 SVGAGI (reference sequence). CDR3 length: 11 residues. The CDR3 sequence is CASRQQETQYF. The CDR3 nucleotides read TGTGCCAGCCGGCAGCAAGAGACCCAGTACTTC.

This chain joins TRBV7-9 and TRBJ2-7; no clear D. The CDR3 is made up of 12 amino acids. Trimming cost V 5 bases and J 10 bases, with 15 bases left between them. Germline loops: CDR1 SEHNR, CDR2 FQNEAQ (reference sequence). Written as DNA, the CDR3 is TGTGCCAGCAGCCCCGGGCCCGATGTACAGTACTTC. It codes for CASSPGPDVQYF.

In this sample, this clone is medium-sized (0.01 to 0.1%). The chain employs TRBV18 and TRBJ2-2; D possibly matches TRBD1 or TRBD2 (6 bases each). This CDR3 is 16 amino acids long. Trimming left V 3 bases short and J 1 base short, with 12 bases between. Germline V gives CDR1 KGHSH, CDR2 LQKENI. The CDR3 region is CASSPDKGGNTGELFF. CDR3 DNA sequence: TGTGCCAGCTCACCTGACAAGGGGGGGAACACCGGGGAGCTGTTTTTT.

This clone was observed once. The chain combines TRBV12-2 with TRBJ2-2; whether TRBD2, the table's D call, matches the DNA was not checked. TRBV12-2 is deemed a pseudogene. CDR3 size: 20 residues. CDR3 residues: CASRPGDGQRPYFYTGELFF. In DNA form, the CDR3 reads TGTGCAAGTCGCCCCGGAGACGGTCAGAGGCCCTATTTTTACACCGGGGAGCTGTTTTTT.

This clone was seen just once. The chain uses TRBV27 and TRBJ2-7; 9 bases match TRBD1. The junction had 9 bases not matched to a gene; V was cut back by 5 bases and J by 4 bases. The CDR3 extends over 15 amino acids. Germline V gene data show CDR1 as MNHEY and CDR2 as SMNVEV (reference sequence). CDR3 in DNA: TGTGCCAGCAGTGGAACCGGGACAGGGAAGTACGAGCAGTACTTC. Protein: CASSGTGTGKYEQYF.

The J gene is TRBJ1-4, the V gene TRBV5-5, with D possibly being TRBD1 (5 bases). The CDR3 has 14 residues. The V end was cut by 2 bases, the J end by 2 bases, with 7 bases between. Germline V gene data show CDR1 as SGHKS and CDR2 as YYEKEE (reference sequence). CDR3 in DNA: TGTGCCAGCAGCTTACGGGGGACTAATGAAAAACTGTTTTTT. This sequence encodes CASSLRGTNEKLFF.

The chain links TRBV5-8 to TRBJ1-2; TRBD1 agrees at 8 bases. The junction had 2 bases not matched to a gene; V was cut back by 4 bases and J by 3 bases. Germline V CDR1 and CDR2: SGHTS, YDEGEE. The length of the CDR3 is 13 residues. The chain's CDR3 is CASSRQGHYGYTF. The CDR3 bases are TGTGCCAGCAGCCGACAGGGGCACTATGGCTACACCTTC.

The chain carries TRBV5-4 and TRBJ2-1, with D possibly called TRBD1 or TRBD2 (5 bases each). V lost 0 bases and J 7 bases, leaving 8 bases between the germline ends. The CDR3 spans 13 residues. From germline, CDR1 is SGHNT and CDR2 YYREEE (reference sequence). The CDR3, as DNA: TGTGCCAGCAGCTTGGGCAGGGAGAATGAGCAGTTCTTC. Translating it yields CASSLGRENEQFF.